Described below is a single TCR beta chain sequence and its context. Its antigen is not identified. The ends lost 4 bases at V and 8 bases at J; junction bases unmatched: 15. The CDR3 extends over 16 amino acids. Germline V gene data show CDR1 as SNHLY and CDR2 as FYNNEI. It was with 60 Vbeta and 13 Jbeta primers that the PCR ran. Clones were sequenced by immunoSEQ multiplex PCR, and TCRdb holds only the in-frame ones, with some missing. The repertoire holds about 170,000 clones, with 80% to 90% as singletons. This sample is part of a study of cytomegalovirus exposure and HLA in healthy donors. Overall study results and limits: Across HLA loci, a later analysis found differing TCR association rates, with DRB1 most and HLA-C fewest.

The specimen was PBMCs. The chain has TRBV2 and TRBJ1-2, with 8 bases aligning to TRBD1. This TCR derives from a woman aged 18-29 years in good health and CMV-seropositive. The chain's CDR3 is CASSGNSRRTGRGYTF. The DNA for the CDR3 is TGTGCCAGCAGTGGAAATTCCCGGCGGACAGGGAGAGGCTACACCTTC.